This T cell receptor (beta chain) was sequenced for a study of blood T cell repertoires in COVID-19. About the study: Both acute and convalescent COVID-19 samples were obtained from the United States, Italy and Spain. T cells, B-cell-depleted T cells, or PBMCs provided the cDNA or gDNA that served as material.

This CDR3 is built from 17 residues. Germline CDR1 and CDR2: LGHNA and YNFKEQ. Trimming took 0 bases from V and 2 from J, leaving 15 bases between them. The method was immunoSEQ multiplex PCR; TCRdb's version includes in-frame clones alone and lacks a portion of them. The profile shows roughly 230,000 clones, approximately 90% of them singletons. The V gene is TRBV4-2, the J gene TRBJ2-3; weak D call: TRBD2 (6 bases). Sequenced sample: peripheral blood. The sequence was obtained from a man in his 70s with acute or convalescent COVID-19. CDR3 in amino acids: CASSQELIAEFTDTQYF. The CDR3 DNA is TGTGCCAGCAGCCAAGAACTCATAGCGGAGTTCACAGATACGCAGTATTTT.